Detailed here is one T cell receptor (beta chain). Its antigen is as yet unknown. Both 60 Vbeta primers and 13 Jbeta primers went into the PCR. The method was immunoSEQ multiplex PCR; TCRdb's version includes in-frame clones alone and lacks a portion of them. This repertoire shows around 150,000 clones, roughly 80% found once; its top ten account for 3.5% to 5.5%. The sample is drawn from a study of cytomegalovirus exposure and HLA in healthy donors. The CDR3 has 14 residues. Germline values: CDR1 SGHAT, CDR2 FQDESV (reference sequence). J gave up 5 bases and V 5 bases, and 4 bases lay outside the gene matches. General study results and limits: Associated with HLA alleles at 0.05 false discovery rate in a later analysis were about 17,000 TCR beta sequences. CMV serostatus alone was available as immune exposure information.

The sequencing sample was made of PBMCs. The receptor's source is a woman aged 40 to 55 in good health and CMV-seropositive. The chain combines TRBV11-1 with TRBJ2-7, with 12 bases matching TRBD2. CDR3 DNA sequence: TGTGCCAGCAGCCGGACTAGCGGGAACCACGAGCAGTACTTC. Translating gives CASSRTSGNHEQYF.